This T cell receptor (beta chain) was identified during a study of cytomegalovirus exposure and HLA in healthy donors (dated by TCRdb to about 2017). At the level of the whole study: According to an earlier analysis of a few hundred of the donors, some 170 million T cells yielded some 120 million unique TCR beta sequences and 276 Gb of sequence data. To predict cytomegalovirus infection status, the study combined high-throughput TCR immunosequencing, statistical association of individual TCRs with disease status, and machine learning. HLA typing included class I and class II loci at four-digit resolution. Besides the first cohort of under 700 subjects, a separate validation cohort made up of 120 different subjects was used. Rather than using new phenotypic data, the later analysis identified candidate immune exposures from TCR beta sequences and from how often those sequences occurred across donors. Of the 300 to 500 genotyped donors, roughly 76% were placed in the genetic ancestry cluster associated with self-reported Caucasian donors. Roughly 5 DR-DQ haplotypes were handled as single units for association and clustering because linkage in the cohort was strong. A later analysis re-examined previously published TCR beta repertoires from about 700 donors and added high-resolution HLA genotyping to investigate patterns of TCR occurrence. Typing coverage varied by locus: roughly 629-640 donors for A, B, C, DRB1 and DQB1; about 520 for DQA1; approximately 610 for DPA1; around 490 for DPB1. Across some 400 genotyped donors of the cohort, an average of about 240,000 unique TCR beta nucleotide sequences per donor were sequenced, and 15% to 20% of those sequences were non-productive. Roughly 300 gigabases of sequencing data and approximately 85 million unique TCR sequences were included in an early release covering under 650 HLA-typed donors. All discovery cohort repertoires had been generated using a single sequencing platform. In an earlier analysis of a few hundred of the donors, high-throughput TCR beta sequencing was used to judge whether each TCR beta V gene segment behaved as functional or pseudogenic. The study aimed to test whether signatures of past pathogen exposure could be identified by cataloging public T cell receptors. The study used immunosequencing to profile the T cell repertoires of approximately 690 subjects and linked those repertoires to cytomegalovirus serostatus. A later genetic analysis took genome-wide SNP genotypes for 398 of the 666 donors and used that subset as a discovery cohort. Alongside the repertoire data, information on donor age, sex, ethnicity and CMV serostatus was compiled. On the study overall, not on this receptor specifically: In vitro tests confirmed that a few of the cytomegalovirus-associated TCR beta chains recognize cytomegalovirus antigens. Because HLA typing was missing for some donors at each locus, association tests included only the typed subset. The cohort was sequenced for TCR beta chains only, and without alpha or paired-chain data the features that could be detected were limited. A further reported finding was that TCR beta sequences accurately predicted the HLA-A and HLA-B alleles for most subjects in the first cohort. Immune exposure information for the cohort was limited to CMV serostatus. V-gene and J-gene trimming of TCR beta chains was associated with a missense DCLRE1C variant in a later genetic analysis, and the association was replicated in an independent cohort. Because counts were too low, about 15 rarely observed V segments, including chromosome 9 orphons, were left out of the earlier analysis of a few hundred of the donors. Several of the top co-occurrence clusters appeared to be linked to parvovirus B19, influenza, CMV and Epstein-Barr virus, according to a later analysis. In a later analysis, HLA-associated TCR beta chains showed more clonal expansion and lower generation probabilities than non-associated chains that were equally common. Across donors, most TCR sequences were observed very rarely, whereas some public TCRs were present in many individuals. Correlated functional status among segregating V segments might be attributable to linkage disequilibrium, but an unknown experimental factor could not be ruled out. Specific HLA alleles were associated with 15,000 to 20,000 TCR beta sequences at a false discovery rate of 0.05 in a later analysis. In a later genetic analysis, fewer N-insertions in productive TCRs were reported among donors in an Asian-associated ancestry cluster than the approximately 670-donor mean. A cluster of highly shared sequence variants was judged likely to represent a technical artifact of the sequencing pipeline. In an earlier analysis of 587 of the donors, most TCR beta V segments appeared in productive rearrangements about 87% or about 30% of the time, broadly matching IMGT annotations. The study listed 150 to 200 TCR beta chains as associated with cytomegalovirus. In a later analysis, TCR association rates were found to vary across HLA loci, with the most associated TCRs seen for DRB1 alleles and the fewest for HLA-C alleles. Roughly uniform sequencing depth across donors was assumed in presence/absence analyses, although this assumption may not hold. It was suggested by the authors that the approach could potentially be generalized to other disease states and immunological phenotypes. Some IMGT-functional V segments, including TRBV6-2 and TRBV6-3, could not be distinguished by the 87-base-pair reads and were therefore excluded. When HLA alleles, especially DR and DQ, strongly co-occurred, attributing TCR associations to individual alleles was difficult. According to a later analysis, most CMV-associated TCR beta chains appeared to be HLA-restricted, and the HLA associations seemed to be driven largely by CMV exposure. In both the original and validation cohorts, the classifier was reported to diagnose cytomegalovirus status with high specificity and sensitivity.

Reading the germline V gene (reference sequence) gives CDR1 LNHNV and CDR2 YYDKDF. For this chain, trimming is 0 bases at the V end and 7 bases at the J end, and the number of junction bases without a gene match is 10. The CDR3 runs 17 amino acids, cysteine and phenylalanine included. CDR3 DNA only is kept here, 51 bases in frame from base 1. A word on this clone: Its antigen is currently not known. The record has no base qualities; no much larger clone is one base away.

The cohort was made up of 666 healthy bone marrow donors. All cohort members were sampled while nominally healthy, although unrecorded immune exposures were likely present. The donor tested CMV seropositive, placing the donor among the roughly 300 seropositive members of the cohort. Every donor gave a peripheral blood sample, and the peripheral blood mononuclear cells from that sample were used for TCR beta sequencing. Genomic DNA was extracted from the blood cell samples with the Qiagen DNeasy Blood Extraction Kit. Library construction relied on the immunoSEQ multiplex PCR assay. The multiplex PCR relied on a mix of 60 forward primers for TCR Vbeta segments and 13 reverse primers for TCR Jbeta segments. The CDR3 region of rearranged TCR beta genes was amplified from genomic DNA by a multiplex PCR assay. Amplified TCR beta libraries were sequenced as 87-base-pair reads on the Illumina HiSeq System. Turning to the authors' computational methods: A later analysis counted around 72 million unique TCR beta chains across the 650 to 700 repertoires, and 10 million to 11 million of these chains were shared by at least two donors. Raw reads were error-corrected and collapsed into unique sequences with a nearest-neighbor algorithm that merged closely related sequences to remove PCR and sequencing errors. To assign V, D and J gene segments, CDR3 sequences were aligned to IMGT reference sequences. Each retained sequence needed at least a six-nucleotide match to both a V gene segment and a J gene segment. Rearrangements were classified as productive when the CDR3 lacked stop codons and remained in frame with V and J, and all other rearrangements were classified as non-productive. Following IMGT convention, CDR3 was defined as the stretch from the second conserved V-encoded cysteine up to the conserved J-encoded phenylalanine. Sequences without an unambiguous match to a single V gene segment were excluded from the earlier analysis of approximately 600 of the donors. In an earlier analysis of approximately 590 of the donors, V segments were called functional above 56.7% productive rearrangements and were called segregating when the between-donor standard deviation exceeded 5%. A statistical classification framework was built for diagnosing cytomegalovirus status from the catalog of TCR beta chain sequences. In a later analysis, TCR nucleotide sequences were compared against IMGT/GENE-DB human TR gene sequences so that V and J genes could be assigned. A later analysis assigned CDR3 sequences and most-parsimonious VDJ recombination scenarios with the TCRdist pipeline. In a later analysis, each TCR beta chain was defined by its CDR3 amino acid sequence together with its V-gene family, and reads without a unique V-gene family were excluded. To address suspected cross-contamination and a sequencing artifact, a later analysis removed a few hundred highly shared, low-generation-probability nucleotide sequences. In a later analysis, a clonal expansion index for each public chain was calculated from normalized within-repertoire ranks of inferred template counts. In a later analysis, generation probabilities were computed with a VDJ recombination model fitted to out-of-frame rearrangements, and the resulting probabilities were checked against IGoR. A later analysis scored TCR-TCR, TCR-HLA and TCR-CMV co-occurrence with hypergeometric tests, applying a repertoire-size bias correction to TCR pairs. To estimate false discovery rates, a later analysis permuted the HLA or CMV assignments 20 times. In a later analysis, co-occurring TCRs were grouped using DBSCAN, with TCRdist sequence similarity added in when clustering inside HLA-allele-positive subsets. Co-occurrence clustering excluded repertoires with fewer than 30,000 or more than 120,000 public chains, plus five with anomalous nucleotide sharing. TCRdb's version of the immuneACCESS table is confined to in-frame rearrangements and falls short of the full clone set. An unresolved V gene accounts for under half of the shortfall where checked; the remainder is of unknown origin. The D gene and trimming were derived from the DNA, and the V and J assignments and clone size from that table. The sample data list about 81,000 clones, and 77% of these were observed just once. The ten largest make up under 3% of the sample.

The sequence came from a man in his fifties or sixties in good health and CMV-seropositive. The sequence joins TRBV15 to TRBJ2-2; TRBD2 fits 8 bases in the junction. Sequencing was done on a sample of PBMCs. The CDR3: CATSRDQMAGGVGELFF. The DNA sequence reads TGTGCCACCAGCAGAGATCAGATGGCGGGAGGTGTCGGGGAGCTGTTTTTT.